This T cell receptor beta chain was captured by sequencing in a study of identical twins. Whole-study findings and limits: It was out-of-frame TCR alpha sharing in monozygotic twins that models underestimated. Excess twin sharing in beta out-of-frame sequences was weaker. Conclusions were drawn cross-sectionally by statistical analysis, without following the same donors.

The CDR3 contains 16 residues. Trimming pared 1 base from V and 7 bases from J, leaving 16 bases between. Germline V gene sequence: CDR1 KGHSH, CDR2 LQKENI. Comment on this clonotype: Its antigen is unknown.

TCRdb redid the calling of the 5' RACE reads with MiXCR, one entry per CDR3 protein. The sample consists of hundreds of thousands of distinct CDR3 sequences, around 24% of them appearing once. A further study also used this sample, focusing on yellow fever vaccine responses in identical twins.

The chain has TRBV18 and TRBJ2-2; D gene ambiguous. The sample comprised CD4+ T cells sorted from blood. The sequence was collected from a woman in her late teens or twenties in good health. The CDR3 spells CASSPRLPGPNGELFF. The CDR3 DNA reads TGTGCCAGCTCACCACGACTTCCAGGTCCAAACGGGGAGCTGTTTTTT.